The rows below give T cell receptor beta chains drawn from one sample of a study of CD8 T cells in ankylosing spondylitis. TCRdb re-analysed the 5' RACE reads in MiXCR, keeping a single row per CDR3 protein. The sample carries about 210,000 distinct CDR3 sequences, over 7% recorded once. The sequenced material came from blood, either unsorted or a sorted T cell fraction (not recorded which). The receptors stem from a female donor with ankylosing spondylitis or in good health (not recorded which). CDR3s include the opening cysteine and the closing phenylalanine or tryptophan.

v_call	j_call	cdr3_aa
TRBV7-6	TRBJ2-7	CASSRTRALAGSQGEQYF
TRBV10-3	TRBJ2-2	CAISESGRPTNTGELFF
TRBV28	TRBJ2-3	CASRIAGGGVQDTQYF
TRBV28	TRBJ2-1	CASTLSGPLYEQFF
TRBV7-7	TRBJ2-3	CASSLDKGAADTQYF
TRBV29-1	TRBJ1-2	CSVETSDNRDYGYTF
TRBV5-5	TRBJ2-4	CASSLGLGKNIQYF
TRBV5-1	TRBJ2-5	CASSQPGPGQTQYF
TRBV6-5	TRBJ1-1	CASSFTGTGTEAFF
TRBV6-5	TRBJ2-7	CASSYSPRTSGSSYEQYF
TRBV13	TRBJ1-6	CASSPDRSDSPLHF